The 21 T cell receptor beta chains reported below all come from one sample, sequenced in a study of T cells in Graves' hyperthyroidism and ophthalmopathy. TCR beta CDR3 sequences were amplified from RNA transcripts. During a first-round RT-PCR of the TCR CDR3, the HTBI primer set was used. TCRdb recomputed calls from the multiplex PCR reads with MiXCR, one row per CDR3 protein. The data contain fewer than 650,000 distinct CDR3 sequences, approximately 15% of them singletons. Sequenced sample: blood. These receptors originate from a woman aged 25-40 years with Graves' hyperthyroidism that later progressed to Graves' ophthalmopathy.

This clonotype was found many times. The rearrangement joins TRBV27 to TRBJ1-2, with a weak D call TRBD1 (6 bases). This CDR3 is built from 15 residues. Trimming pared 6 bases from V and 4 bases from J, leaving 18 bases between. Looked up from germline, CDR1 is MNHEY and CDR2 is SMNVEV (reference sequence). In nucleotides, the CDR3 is TGTGCCAGCAGCCCGAGGACAGAATTCGTCTATGGCTACACCTTC. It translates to CASSPRTEFVYGYTF.

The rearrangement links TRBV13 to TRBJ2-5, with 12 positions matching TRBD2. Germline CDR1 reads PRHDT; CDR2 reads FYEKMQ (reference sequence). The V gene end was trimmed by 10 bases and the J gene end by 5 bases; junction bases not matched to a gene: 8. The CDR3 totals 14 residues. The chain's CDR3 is CATPSGRARETQYF. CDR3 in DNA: TGTGCCACCCCTAGCGGGAGGGCCCGGGAGACCCAGTACTTC. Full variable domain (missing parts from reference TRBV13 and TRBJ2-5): AAGVIQSPRHLIKEKRETATLKCYPIPRHDTVYWYQQGPGQDPQFLISFYEKMQSDKGSIPDRFSAQQFSDYHSELNMSSLELGDSALYFCATPSGRARETQYFGPGTRLLVL.

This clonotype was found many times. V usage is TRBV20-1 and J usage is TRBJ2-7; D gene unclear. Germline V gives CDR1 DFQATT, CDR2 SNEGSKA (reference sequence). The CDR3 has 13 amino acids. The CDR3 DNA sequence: TGCACCCCAGGTAGAGAGAGCTCCTACGAGCAGTACTTC. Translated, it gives CTPGRESSYEQYF.

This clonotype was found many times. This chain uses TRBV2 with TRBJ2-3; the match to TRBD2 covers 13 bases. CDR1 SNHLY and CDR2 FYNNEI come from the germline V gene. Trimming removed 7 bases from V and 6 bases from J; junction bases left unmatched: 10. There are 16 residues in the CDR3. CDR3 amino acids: CASTEGTSGTGDTQYF. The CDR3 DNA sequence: TGTGCCAGCACCGAGGGGACTAGCGGGACCGGGGATACGCAGTATTTT. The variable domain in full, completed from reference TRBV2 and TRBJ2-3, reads EPEVTQTPSHQVTQMGQEVILRCVPISNHLYFYWYRQILGQKVEFLVSFYNNEISEKSEIFDDQFSVERPDGSNFTLKIRSTKLEDSAMYFCASTEGTSGTGDTQYFGPGTRLTVL.

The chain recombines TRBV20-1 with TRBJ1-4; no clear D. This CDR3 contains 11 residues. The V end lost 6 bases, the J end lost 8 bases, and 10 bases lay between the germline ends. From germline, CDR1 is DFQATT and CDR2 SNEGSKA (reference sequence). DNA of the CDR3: TGCAGTGCACCTGCTGGAGAAAAACTGTTTTTT. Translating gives CSAPAGEKLFF.

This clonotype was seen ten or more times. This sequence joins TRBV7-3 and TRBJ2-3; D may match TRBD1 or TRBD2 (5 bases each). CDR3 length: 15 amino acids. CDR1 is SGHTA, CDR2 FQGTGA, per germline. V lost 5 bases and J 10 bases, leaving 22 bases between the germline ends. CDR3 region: CASSGRDPVVSPQYF. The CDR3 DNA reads TGTGCCAGCAGCGGCCGGGACCCCGTGGTGAGCCCGCAGTATTTT.

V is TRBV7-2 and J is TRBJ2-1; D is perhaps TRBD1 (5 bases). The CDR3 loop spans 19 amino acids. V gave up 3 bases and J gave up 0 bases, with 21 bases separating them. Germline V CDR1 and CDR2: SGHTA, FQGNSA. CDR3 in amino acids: CASSFPLWGPTSSYNEQFF. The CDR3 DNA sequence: TGTGCCAGCAGCTTTCCCCTTTGGGGCCCTACAAGCTCCTACAATGAGCAGTTCTTC.

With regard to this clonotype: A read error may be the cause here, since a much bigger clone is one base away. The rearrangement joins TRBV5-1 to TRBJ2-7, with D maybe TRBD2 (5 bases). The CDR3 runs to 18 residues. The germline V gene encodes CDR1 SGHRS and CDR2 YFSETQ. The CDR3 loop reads CSSSFDGVGRSESNEQYF. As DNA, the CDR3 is TGCTCCAGCAGCTTTGACGGAGTGGGTCGTAGCGAGTCCAACGAGCAGTACTTC. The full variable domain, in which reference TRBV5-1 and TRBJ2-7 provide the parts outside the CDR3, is KAGVTQTPRYLIKTRGQQVTLSCSPISGHRSVSWYQQTPGQGLQFLFEYFSETQRNKGNFPGRFSGRQFSNSRSEMNVSTLELGDSALYLCSSSFDGVGRSESNEQYFGPGTRLTVT.

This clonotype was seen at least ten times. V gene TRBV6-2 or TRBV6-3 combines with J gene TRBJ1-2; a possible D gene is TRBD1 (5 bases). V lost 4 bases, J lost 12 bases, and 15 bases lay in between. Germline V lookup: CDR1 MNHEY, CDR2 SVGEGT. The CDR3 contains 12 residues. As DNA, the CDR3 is TGTGCCAGCAGTTGGGAAGGGACTGCTCACACCTTC. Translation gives CASSWEGTAHTF.

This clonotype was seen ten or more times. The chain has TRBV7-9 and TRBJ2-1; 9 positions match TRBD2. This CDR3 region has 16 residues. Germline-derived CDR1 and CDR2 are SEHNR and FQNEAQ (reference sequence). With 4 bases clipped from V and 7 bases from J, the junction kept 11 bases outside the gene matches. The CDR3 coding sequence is TGTGCCAGCAGCTCTTTATGGCGGGAGGGCCCTAATGAGCAGTTCTTC. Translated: CASSSLWREGPNEQFF.

CDR3 residues: CASSQGTGRAFF. CDR3 DNA sequence: TGTGCCAGCAGCCAAGGGACAGGCCGGGCTTTCTTT. V is TRBV3-1 and J is TRBJ1-1; 7 bases align to TRBD1. The CDR3 extends over 12 amino acids. V was clipped by 1 base and J by 11 bases; unmatched bases: 4. CDR1 LGHDT and CDR2 YNNKEL come from the germline V gene (reference sequence).

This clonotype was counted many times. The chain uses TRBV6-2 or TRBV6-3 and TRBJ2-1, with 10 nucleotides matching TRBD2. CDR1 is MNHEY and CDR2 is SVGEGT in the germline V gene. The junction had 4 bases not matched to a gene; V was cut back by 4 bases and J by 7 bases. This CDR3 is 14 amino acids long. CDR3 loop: CASSFLGLANEQFF. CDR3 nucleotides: TGTGCCAGCAGTTTTTTGGGACTAGCGAATGAGCAGTTCTTC.

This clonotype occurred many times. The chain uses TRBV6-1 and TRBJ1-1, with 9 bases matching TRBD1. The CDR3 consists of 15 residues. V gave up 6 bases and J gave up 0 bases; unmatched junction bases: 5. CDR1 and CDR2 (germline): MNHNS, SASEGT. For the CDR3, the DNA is TGTGCCAGCAGCGCCGACAGGGGGATGAACACTGAAGCTTTCTTT. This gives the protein CASSADRGMNTEAFF.

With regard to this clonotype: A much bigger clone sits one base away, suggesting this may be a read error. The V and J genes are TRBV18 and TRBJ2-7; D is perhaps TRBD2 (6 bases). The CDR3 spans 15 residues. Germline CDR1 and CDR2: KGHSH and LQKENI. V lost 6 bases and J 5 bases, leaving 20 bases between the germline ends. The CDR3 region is CASSIGSGETDEQYF. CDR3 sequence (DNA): TGTGCCAGCTCTATCGGGTCGGGAGAAACCGACGAGCAGTACTTC.

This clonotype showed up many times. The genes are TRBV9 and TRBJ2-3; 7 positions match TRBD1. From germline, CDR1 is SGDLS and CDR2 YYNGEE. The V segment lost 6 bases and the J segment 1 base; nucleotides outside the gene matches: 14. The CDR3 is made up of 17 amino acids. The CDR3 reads CASTAYDRVGGTDTQYF. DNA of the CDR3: TGTGCCAGCACCGCATATGACAGGGTAGGGGGCACAGATACGCAGTATTTT.

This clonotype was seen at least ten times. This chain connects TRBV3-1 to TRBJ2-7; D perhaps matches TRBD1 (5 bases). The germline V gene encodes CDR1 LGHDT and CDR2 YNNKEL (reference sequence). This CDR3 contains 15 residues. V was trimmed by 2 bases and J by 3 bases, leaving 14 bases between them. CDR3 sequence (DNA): TGTGCCAGCAGCCAAACACAGGTCCCTATCTACGAGCAGTACTTC. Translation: CASSQTQVPIYEQYF.

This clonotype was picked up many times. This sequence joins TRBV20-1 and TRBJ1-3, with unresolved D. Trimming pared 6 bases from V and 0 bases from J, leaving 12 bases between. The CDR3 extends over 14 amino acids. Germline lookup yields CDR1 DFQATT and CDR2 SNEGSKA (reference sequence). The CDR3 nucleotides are TGCAGTGCCCGTGACCTCCCCTCTGGAAACACCATATATTTT. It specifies CSARDLPSGNTIYF.

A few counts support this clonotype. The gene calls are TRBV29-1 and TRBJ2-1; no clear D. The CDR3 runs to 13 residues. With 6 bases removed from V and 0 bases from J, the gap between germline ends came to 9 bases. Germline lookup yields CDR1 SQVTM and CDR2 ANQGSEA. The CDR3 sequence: CSVPNPSYNEQFF. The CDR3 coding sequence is TGCAGCGTCCCCAATCCCTCCTACAATGAGCAGTTCTTC.

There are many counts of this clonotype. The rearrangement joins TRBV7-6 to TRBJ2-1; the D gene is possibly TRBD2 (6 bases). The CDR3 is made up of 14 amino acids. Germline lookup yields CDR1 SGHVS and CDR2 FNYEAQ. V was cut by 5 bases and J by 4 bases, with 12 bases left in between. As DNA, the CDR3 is TGTGCCAGCAGCCAGGGCGGGAATTACAATGAGCAGTTCTTC. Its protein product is CASSQGGNYNEQFF.

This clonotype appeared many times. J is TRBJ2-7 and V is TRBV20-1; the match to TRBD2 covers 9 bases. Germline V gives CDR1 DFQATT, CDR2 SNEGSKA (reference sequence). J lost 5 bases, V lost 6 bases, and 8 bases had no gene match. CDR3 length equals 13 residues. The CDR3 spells CSAEGTSTHEQYF. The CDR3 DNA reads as TGCAGTGCCGAGGGGACTAGCACCCACGAGCAGTACTTC.

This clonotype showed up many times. The CDR3 coding sequence is TGTGCCAGCAGCCAAGAAACCCCCGATACGCAGTATTTT. It codes for CASSQETPDTQYF. This chain uses TRBV14 with TRBJ2-3, with D uncertain. The CDR3 covers 13 residues. The ends were cut back, 0 bases at V and 6 bases at J, with 7 bases in the middle. Germline lookup yields CDR1 SGHDN and CDR2 FVKESK.